The 28 T cell receptor beta chains in this list originate from one sample, sequenced in a study of T cell clonotyping in hematopoietic cell transplantation. Time point noted: recipient sample about 28 days before transplant, after cytoreduction. Libraries were prepared by immunoSEQ multiplex PCR; TCRdb keeps only in-frame clonotypes and omits some of them. The data contain thousands of clones, roughly 87% of them singletons. The specimen comprised peripheral blood mononuclear cells, sampled before stem cell transplant. The source of these receptors is a woman in her sixties with acute myeloid leukemia. Some clones in this sample may be carry-over from other donors' samples.

The chain joins TRBV7-3 to TRBJ2-5; 13 positions agree with TRBD2. V was clipped by 5 bases and J by 4 bases; unmatched bases: 4. The germline gives CDR1 SGHTA, CDR2 FQGTGA. The CDR3 consists of 15 residues. The CDR3 is CASSLGLAGVETQYF. CDR3 in DNA: TGTGCCAGCAGCCTCGGACTAGCGGGAGTAGAGACCCAGTACTTC.

The chain carries TRBV2 and TRBJ1-6, with D uncertain. Germline V CDR1 and CDR2: SNHLY, FYNNEI. This CDR3 region has 11 residues. V lost 2 bases and J 14 bases, leaving 7 bases between the germline ends. The CDR3 loop is CASSEPETLHF. The DNA for the CDR3 is TGTGCCAGCAGTGAACCCGAGACCCTCCACTTT.

The chain is built from TRBV27 and TRBJ2-7; the D is unclear. Trimming took 5 bases from V and 2 from J, leaving 13 bases between them. Germline V gene lookup returns CDR1 MNHEY and CDR2 SMNVEV (reference sequence). The length of the CDR3 is 14 residues. The DNA of the CDR3 is TGTGCCAGCAGTCTGGACGGTACCCCCTACGAGCAGTACTTC. Its protein is CASSLDGTPYEQYF.

The genes are TRBV27 and TRBJ2-1, with 11 bases lining up with TRBD2. The CDR3 length is 16 residues. CDR1 and CDR2 (germline): MNHEY, SMNVEV (reference sequence). V shed 1 base and J 9 bases; nucleotides not matched to a gene: 8. CDR3 region: CASSLWASGRLGEQFF. The CDR3 DNA reads as TGTGCCAGCAGTTTATGGGCTAGCGGGAGGCTCGGTGAGCAGTTCTTC.

The chain joins TRBV7-9 to TRBJ1-6, with 9 bases identical to TRBD1. Germline lookup yields CDR1 SEHNR and CDR2 FQNEAQ (reference sequence). The CDR3 is made up of 15 amino acids. Trimming at V came to 5 bases and at J to 7 bases, leaving 6 bases not matched to a gene. As DNA, the CDR3 is TGTGCCAGCAGCACCGGGACAGGGCCAAATTCACCCCTCCACTTT. It yields the protein CASSTGTGPNSPLHF.

The rearrangement links TRBV7-9 to TRBJ2-1; either TRBD1 or TRBD2 may fit D (5 bases each). Germline V CDR1 and CDR2: SEHNR, FQNEAQ (reference sequence). Trimming removed 3 bases at V and 2 bases at J, with 17 bases between. The CDR3 length is 17 residues. The CDR3 sequence: CASSFRGPRSTYNEQFF. DNA of the CDR3: TGTGCCAGCAGCTTCCGGGGCCCTAGATCCACCTACAATGAGCAGTTCTTC.

The chain carries TRBV11-2 and TRBJ1-1; D not resolved. Germline CDR1 is SGHAT and CDR2 is FQNNGV. This CDR3 is 15 amino acids long. The germline V and J ends were trimmed by 6 bases and 5 bases, with 19 bases remaining between them. CDR3 sequence: CASSPSLGWRTEAFF. DNA of the CDR3: TGTGCCAGCAGTCCGTCTCTTGGATGGCGAACTGAAGCTTTCTTT.

The chain joins TRBV7-2 to TRBJ2-3, with D unresolved. The V end lost 8 bases, the J end lost 2 bases, and 11 bases lay between the germline ends. The germline V gene encodes CDR1 SGHTA and CDR2 FQGNSA. The CDR3 runs to 13 residues. The DNA of the CDR3 is TGTGCCAGCGCCCCCGGGCCCACAGATACGCAGTATTTT. Translation gives CASAPGPTDTQYF.

The table lists this clone with a few counts. The rearrangement uses TRBV11-2 and TRBJ2-1, with D tentatively TRBD1 (5 bases). The CDR3 has 15 amino acids. The V gene lost 0 bases and the J gene lost 8 bases, with 14 bases spanning the gap. Germline V gives CDR1 SGHAT, CDR2 FQNNGV. The chain's CDR3 is CASSLEVLLGDEQFF. As DNA, the CDR3 is TGTGCCAGCAGCTTAGAGGTTTTGTTAGGGGATGAGCAGTTCTTC.

The gene calls are TRBV19 and TRBJ2-1; 9 bases agree with TRBD1. This CDR3 has 13 amino acids. J was trimmed by 7 bases and V by 4 bases; bases with no gene match: 2. The germline gives CDR1 LNHDA, CDR2 SQIVND (reference sequence). The CDR3 region has the DNA TGTGCCAGTAGTACGGGACAGGGAAATGAGCAGTTCTTC. This sequence encodes CASSTGQGNEQFF.

This clone was detected only once. The gene calls are TRBV27 and TRBJ2-7; 8 bases align to TRBD2. The CDR3 consists of 17 residues. Germline loops: CDR1 MNHEY, CDR2 SMNVEV (reference sequence). The V gene end was trimmed by 5 bases and the J gene end by 3 bases; junction bases not matched to a gene: 15. The CDR3 DNA is TGTGCCAGCAGTCGGGCGGGTCTGCCGGGAGGGTTCTACGAGCAGTACTTC. Translated, it gives CASSRAGLPGGFYEQYF.

This rearrangement joins TRBV30 to TRBJ2-3; D uncertain. Germline loops: CDR1 GTSNPN, CDR2 SVGIG (reference sequence). V lost 4 bases and J 4 bases, leaving 12 bases between the germline ends. This CDR3 comprises 13 residues. The CDR3 coding sequence is TGTGCCTGGACCTACCGTCTTTCAGATACGCAGTATTTT. It specifies CAWTYRLSDTQYF.

The chain uses TRBV1 and TRBJ2-5. TRBV1 is a pseudogene segment. This CDR3 contains 15 residues. The CDR3 is CTSSQGEGYQETQYF. CDR3 nucleotides: TGCACCAGCAGCCAAGGGGAAGGGTACCAAGAGACCCAGTACTTC.

This sequence joins TRBV5-1 and TRBJ2-3, with 9 bases identical to TRBD1. The V segment lost 4 bases and the J segment 2 bases; nucleotides outside the gene matches: 8. This CDR3 comprises 16 residues. In germline, CDR1 is SGHRS, CDR2 YFSETQ. CDR3 DNA: TGCGCCAGCAGCCCTAACAGGGGGCTACTCACAGATACGCAGTATTTT. It translates to CASSPNRGLLTDTQYF.

This chain joins TRBV7-9 and TRBJ2-7, with D hard to call. Looked up from germline, CDR1 is SEHNR and CDR2 is FQNEAQ (reference sequence). With 2 bases removed from V and 7 bases from J, the gap between germline ends came to 12 bases. This CDR3 comprises 13 residues. CDR3 protein: CASSLSSWREQYF. The CDR3 DNA reads TGTGCCAGCAGCTTATCCTCGTGGCGGGAGCAGTACTTC.

The chain carries TRBV7-3 and TRBJ2-6; 7 nucleotides match TRBD1. Per the germline V gene, CDR1 is SGHTA and CDR2 is FQGTGA. With V trimmed by 2 bases and J by 1 base, 8 bases remained unmatched. CDR3 length: 18 residues. The chain's CDR3 is CASSLGATGDSGANVLTF. The CDR3 DNA is TGTGCCAGCAGCTTAGGCGCCACAGGGGATTCTGGGGCCAACGTCCTGACTTTC.

The chain uses TRBV7-8 and TRBJ2-7; 7 positions match TRBD2. Germline assignment: CDR1 SGHVS and CDR2 FQNEAQ. The CDR3 spans 15 residues. J gave up 7 bases and V 5 bases, and 14 bases lay outside the gene matches. For the CDR3, the DNA is TGTGCCAGCAGCCCGCGGCGCGGGAGACCCCTGGAGCAGTACTTC. It is translated as CASSPRRGRPLEQYF.

CDR3 region: CASSLGRGLSYEQYV. Written as DNA, the CDR3 is TGTGCCAGCAGCTTAGGCAGGGGGTTATCCTACGAGCAGTACGTC. The gene calls are TRBV5-4 and TRBJ2-7, with 7 bases matching TRBD1. Trimming took 2 bases from V and 1 from J; bases not matched to a gene: 6. Germline CDR1 SGHNT, CDR2 YYREEE (reference sequence). This CDR3 comprises 15 residues.

The genes are TRBV2 and TRBJ1-2; D gene uncertain. The V and J ends lost 6 bases and 5 bases respectively, with 28 bases between them. The germline gives CDR1 SNHLY, CDR2 FYNNEI. The CDR3 sequence is 18 residues long. CDR3 protein: CASSELYHDTTEVYGYTF. The CDR3 nucleotides read TGTGCCAGCAGCGAACTTTACCACGATACAACGGAGGTATATGGCTACACCTTC. Combining the CDR3 with reference TRBV2 and TRBJ1-2 gives the whole variable domain EPEVTQTPSHQVTQMGQEVILRCVPISNHLYFYWYRQILGQKVEFLVSFYNNEISEKSEIFDDQFSVERPDGSNFTLKIRSTKLEDSAMYFCASSELYHDTTEVYGYTFGSGTRLTVV.

The chain carries TRBV10-3 and TRBJ1-3; D possibly corresponds to TRBD1 (6 bases). The CDR3 totals 15 residues. The germline gives CDR1 ENHRY, CDR2 SYGVKD. Trimming took off 5 bases at V and 1 base at J, with 12 bases between the two ends. CDR3 bases: TGTGCCATCAGTACACCCAGGGGTTCTGGAAACACCATATATTTT. Its protein is CAISTPRGSGNTIYF.

The chain recombines TRBV20-1 with TRBJ2-5; D ambiguous. CDR1 is DFQATT and CDR2 is SNEGSKA in the germline V gene (reference sequence). This CDR3 has 9 residues. V was trimmed by 6 bases and J by 7 bases, leaving 6 bases between them. As DNA, the CDR3 is TGCAGTGCCCCGGGGACCCAGTACTTC. It specifies CSAPGTQYF.

The chain joins TRBV11-2 to TRBJ2-3; TRBD1 agrees at 7 bases. The J segment lost 6 bases and the V segment lost 1 base, leaving 7 bases of the junction unmatched. CDR1 is SGHAT, CDR2 FQNNGV, per germline. This CDR3 has 15 residues. CDR3 region: CASSLGWDSRDTQYF. CDR3 nucleotide sequence: TGTGCCAGCAGCTTAGGTTGGGACAGCCGGGATACGCAGTATTTT.

The table lists this clone with a count of one. V is TRBV11-2 and J is TRBJ1-2, with D possibly matching TRBD1 (5 bases). Trimming cost V 5 bases and J 0 bases, with 16 bases left between them. The CDR3 contains 16 residues. Germline CDR1 reads SGHAT; CDR2 reads FQNNGV. The CDR3 DNA reads TGTGCCAGCAGCCCGATAAGGGACGGAGCTAACTATGGCTACACCTTC. Its translation: CASSPIRDGANYGYTF.

CDR3 sequence (DNA): TGTGCCAGCAGCCTCACAGGGGGAGGCACTAATGAAAAACTGTTTTTT. Translating it yields CASSLTGGGTNEKLFF. The chain couples TRBV13 to TRBJ1-4; 8 bases align to TRBD1. Per the germline V gene, CDR1 is PRHDT and CDR2 is FYEKMQ (reference sequence). The length of the CDR3 is 16 residues. Germline trimming cut 5 bases from V and 2 bases from J; bases unmatched to any gene: 7.

This clone was recorded only once. This chain connects TRBV30 to TRBJ2-3; the D gene is possibly TRBD2 (5 bases). CDR1 and CDR2 (germline): GTSNPN, SVGIG (reference sequence). The CDR3 is 13 residues long. The CDR3 coding sequence is TGTGTCGGCTGGGCGACTATGTCAGATACGCAGTATTTT. This sequence encodes CVGWATMSDTQYF.

V and J are TRBV11-2 and TRBJ2-6; D gene unclear. CDR3 length: 16 residues. Germline V lookup: CDR1 SGHAT, CDR2 FQNNGV. V gave up 1 base and J gave up 1 base, with 8 bases separating them. As DNA, the CDR3 is TGTGCCAGCAGCTTAGCCGAGGCATCTGGGGCCAACGTCCTGACTTTC. Its translation is CASSLAEASGANVLTF. Together with reference TRBV11-2 and TRBJ2-6, the CDR3 gives the full variable domain: EAGVAQSPRYKIIEKRQSVAFWCNPISGHATLYWYQQILGQGPKLLIQFQNNGVVDDSQLPKDRFSAERLKGVDSTLKIQPAKLEDSAVYLCASSLAEASGANVLTFGAGSRLTVL.

The chain employs TRBV19 and TRBJ1-3; D ambiguous. The CDR3 spans 14 residues. Germline loops: CDR1 LNHDA, CDR2 SQIVND (reference sequence). V was pared by 6 bases and J by 7 bases, with 16 bases between. CDR3: CASSPGWESNTIYF. The DNA for the CDR3 is TGTGCCAGTAGCCCCGGGTGGGAGTCGAACACCATATATTTT.

The CDR3 sequence: CASRPRLEGIGNTIYF. CDR3 nucleotides: TGTGCCAGTAGACCCCGGTTGGAGGGCATCGGAAACACCATATATTTT. The chain uses TRBV19 and TRBJ1-3; D is uncertain. Trimming removed 6 bases from V and 4 bases from J, with 19 bases in between. This CDR3 comprises 16 residues. Germline V CDR1 and CDR2: LNHDA, SQIVND (reference sequence).